This T cell receptor beta chain is drawn from a study of regulatory T cells in long-lasting Graves disease. Points from the study as a whole: Newly diagnosed patients shared 966 public clonotypes; persistent patients shared a few thousand.

There are 15 residues in the CDR3. Trimming took 1 base from V and 0 from J, leaving 9 bases between them. Germline assignment: CDR1 SGHAT and CDR2 FQNNGV. Time point given: persistent/refractory GD, antithyroid drugs over 5 years with positive TRAb. Extracted PBMC RNA gave rise to the TCR library. Arm-PCR of CDR3 regions and iRepertoire HTBI primers were used to build TCR beta libraries. TCRdb recomputed calls from the multiplex PCR reads with MiXCR, one row per CDR3 protein. This table holds 400,000 or so distinct CDR3 sequences, less than 25% found once. At least ten counts were recorded for this clonotype. The antigen is not known.

The material sequenced was peripheral blood mononuclear cells (PBMCs), taken when the disease was refractory, from a patient treated with antithyroid drugs. V is TRBV11-2 and J is TRBJ1-1, with D uncertain. This TCR was recovered from a female donor with Graves disease. This CDR3 reads CASSLVVTLNTEAFF. The CDR3, as DNA: TGTGCCAGCAGCTTAGTCGTCACCTTGAACACTGAAGCTTTCTTT.